A selection of T cell receptor beta chains follows, all from one sample in a study of CD8+ T cells in alopecia areata. Repertoires were generated with immunoSEQ multiplex PCR, while TCRdb's copy carries only in-frame clones and drops some. The sample shows 150,000 to 200,000 clones, around 58% of them seen only once. Material: CD8+ T cells sorted from blood, obtained at week 24, from a patient treated with tofacitinib. These receptors were obtained from a human donor with alopecia areata. Each CDR3 is given with its conserved first and last residue. D genes are given only for firm matches. Not every row has a clone size; where given, it reads once, few, many or a size class.

J: TRBJ1-5
size: -
V: TRBV7-9
D: -
CDR3: CASSVGGRPQHF
DNA: TGTGCCAGCAGCGTAGGAGGTCGGCCCCAGCATTTT

J: TRBJ2-1
size: -
V: TRBV20-1
D: -
CDR3: CSASFYNEQFF
DNA: TGCAGTGCTAGTTTCTACAATGAGCAGTTCTTC

J: TRBJ2-2
size: few
V: TRBV10-3
D: -
CDR3: CAISEPPGPTPGELFF
DNA: TGTGCCATCAGTGAACCCCCGGGACCCACTCCCGGGGAGCTGTTTTTT

J: TRBJ2-5
size: -
V: TRBV5-1
D: TRBD1
CDR3: CASSPKPGQGETQYF
DNA: TGCGCCAGCAGCCCCAAGCCGGGACAGGGGGAGACCCAGTACTTC

J: TRBJ1-1
size: -
V: TRBV29-1
D: -
CDR3: CSVEVQGTEAFF
DNA: TGCAGCGTTGAAGTACAGGGCACTGAAGCTTTCTTT

J: TRBJ2-1
size: -
V: TRBV18
D: TRBD1
CDR3: CASSPGTGGYNEQFF
DNA: TGTGCCAGCTCACCTGGGACAGGGGGCTACAATGAGCAGTTCTTC

J: TRBJ1-2
size: -
V: TRBV7-9
D: -
CDR3: CASSLQRLPDGYTF
DNA: TGTGCCAGCAGCCTCCAACGGTTACCTGATGGCTACACCTTC

J: TRBJ2-3
size: -
V: TRBV7-9
D: TRBD2
CDR3: CASSSERGRTDTQYF
DNA: TGTGCCAGCAGCTCCGAGCGGGGTCGCACAGATACGCAGTATTTT

J: TRBJ2-7
size: -
V: TRBV9
D: -
CDR3: CASSVGFQGLYEQYF
DNA: TGTGCCAGCAGCGTAGGGTTCCAGGGGCTCTACGAGCAGTACTTC

J: TRBJ2-5
size: few
V: TRBV5-6
D: -
CDR3: CASSVTGGTQYF
DNA: TGTGCCAGCAGCGTGACCGGTGGGACCCAGTACTTC

J: TRBJ2-1
size: few
V: TRBV9
D: TRBD2
CDR3: CASSVARAGGPDEQFF
DNA: TGTGCCAGCAGCGTAGCTAGGGCGGGGGGGCCCGATGAGCAGTTCTTC

J: TRBJ2-5
size: few
V: TRBV15
D: TRBD2
CDR3: CATSRGPGGQETQYF
DNA: TGTGCCACCAGCAGGGGGCCGGGGGGCCAAGAGACCCAGTACTTC

J: TRBJ2-3
size: -
V: TRBV7-7
D: -
CDR3: CASSPSLAGARDTQYF
DNA: TGTGCCAGCAGCCCAAGCTTGGCGGGGGCGAGGGATACGCAGTATTTT

J: TRBJ1-1
size: -
V: TRBV7-9
D: -
CDR3: CASSPEGRTEAFF
DNA: TGTGCCAGCAGCCCAGAGGGACGGACTGAAGCTTTCTTT

J: TRBJ2-3
size: -
V: TRBV25-1
D: -
CDR3: CASSVTDTQYF
DNA: TGTGCCAGCAGTGTCACAGATACGCAGTATTTT

J: TRBJ2-2
size: -
V: TRBV7-8
D: -
CDR3: CASSSFGEPGELFF
DNA: TGTGCCAGCTCTAGTTTCGGGGAACCCGGGGAGCTGTTTTTT

J: TRBJ1-6
size: -
V: TRBV6-5
D: TRBD1
CDR3: CASSYRGPNSPLHF
DNA: TGTGCCAGCAGTTACAGGGGGCCTAATTCACCCCTCCACTTT

J: TRBJ2-7
size: -
V: TRBV4-1
D: -
CDR3: CASSQDRVSYEQYF
DNA: TGCGCCAGCAGCCAAGATCGGGTCTCCTACGAGCAGTACTTC

J: TRBJ1-2
size: -
V: TRBV29-1
D: -
CDR3: CSVEDRGYGYTF
DNA: TGCAGCGTTGAAGACAGGGGTTATGGCTACACCTTC

J: TRBJ2-3
size: few
V: TRBV6-6
D: -
CDR3: CASSFTGLTDTQYF
DNA: TGTGCCAGCAGTTTTACCGGGCTCACAGATACGCAGTATTTT

J: TRBJ2-1
size: -
V: TRBV25-1
D: -
CDR3: CASSEYDRTNEQFF
DNA: TGTGCCAGCAGTGAATATGACAGAACCAATGAGCAGTTCTTC

J: TRBJ1-2
size: -
V: TRBV29-1
D: -
CDR3: CSVPIEEDYGYTF
DNA: TGCAGCGTGCCGATCGAGGAAGACTATGGCTACACCTTC

J: TRBJ2-5
size: -
V: TRBV15
D: -
CDR3: CATQTAQETQYF
DNA: TGTGCCACCCAGACGGCGCAAGAGACCCAGTACTTC

J: TRBJ2-7
size: -
V: TRBV6-5
D: -
CDR3: CASAPTSGDREQYF
DNA: TGTGCCAGCGCGCCTACTTCGGGGGATCGGGAGCAGTACTTC

J: TRBJ1-1
size: -
V: TRBV13
D: TRBD1
CDR3: CASSGQGGTEAFF
DNA: TGTGCCAGCAGCGGACAGGGTGGAACTGAAGCTTTCTTT

J: TRBJ1-1
size: -
V: TRBV18
D: -
CDR3: CASSLGDGNTEAFF
DNA: TGTGCCAGCTCGCTGGGTGACGGGAACACTGAAGCTTTCTTT

J: TRBJ1-2
size: -
V: TRBV27
D: TRBD1
CDR3: CASSLDRGLSHYGYTF
DNA: TGTGCCAGCAGTTTAGACAGGGGACTTTCCCACTATGGCTACACCTTC

J: TRBJ1-1
size: -
V: TRBV28
D: -
CDR3: CASSYADSSRGTEAFF
DNA: TGTGCCAGCAGTTACGCGGACAGTTCGAGGGGCACTGAAGCTTTCTTT

J: TRBJ2-3
size: -
V: TRBV9
D: -
CDR3: CASSPGGASTDTQYF
DNA: TGTGCCAGCAGCCCCGGCGGGGCAAGCACAGATACGCAGTATTTT

J: TRBJ2-7
size: few
V: TRBV5-1
D: TRBD2
CDR3: CASSSPGGHSGSEQYF
DNA: TGCGCCAGCAGCTCGCCGGGGGGTCACTCGGGCTCCGAGCAGTACTTC

J: TRBJ2-3
size: -
V: TRBV30
D: TRBD2
CDR3: CAWSGEVAGGPNTQYF
DNA: TGTGCCTGGAGTGGGGAAGTAGCGGGGGGGCCCAATACGCAGTATTTT

J: TRBJ1-2
size: -
V: TRBV9
D: TRBD1
CDR3: CASSVGKGGGYGYTF
DNA: TGTGCCAGCAGCGTAGGGAAAGGGGGCGGCTATGGCTACACCTTC

J: TRBJ2-5
size: -
V: TRBV4-1
D: -
CDR3: CASSPPPQGSLRETQYF
DNA: TGCGCCAGCAGCCCACCCCCCCAAGGGAGCCTGCGAGAGACCCAGTACTTC

J: TRBJ2-2
size: few
V: TRBV5-1
D: TRBD2
CDR3: CASSWGLADTGELFF
DNA: TGCGCCAGCAGCTGGGGACTAGCGGACACCGGGGAGCTGTTTTTT

J: TRBJ1-2
size: -
V: TRBV5-6
D: -
CDR3: CASSLAFGDYGYTF
DNA: TGTGCCAGCAGCTTGGCCTTCGGGGACTATGGCTACACCTTC

J: TRBJ2-6
size: few
V: TRBV7-9
D: -
CDR3: CASSLSHVLTF
DNA: TGTGCCAGCAGCTTATCCCACGTCCTGACTTTC

J: TRBJ1-1
size: -
V: TRBV5-1
D: -
CDR3: CASSSPVSESNTEAFF
DNA: TGCGCCAGCAGCTCCCCGGTGAGCGAAAGCAACACTGAAGCTTTCTTT

J: TRBJ1-4
size: -
V: TRBV27
D: -
CDR3: CASRDGNEKLFF
DNA: TGTGCCAGCCGGGACGGTAATGAAAAACTGTTTTTT

J: TRBJ1-5
size: -
V: TRBV27
D: TRBD1
CDR3: CASSHDRGDQPQHF
DNA: TGTGCCAGCAGCCATGACAGGGGAGATCAGCCCCAGCATTTT

J: TRBJ1-5
size: few
V: TRBV29-1
D: TRBD1
CDR3: CSVAWQGGNQPQHF
DNA: TGCAGCGTTGCTTGGCAGGGGGGCAATCAGCCCCAGCATTTT

J: TRBJ2-7
size: -
V: TRBV27
D: TRBD2
CDR3: CASPRSLAGTPLEQYF
DNA: TGTGCCAGCCCTCGGAGCCTAGCGGGGACCCCCCTCGAGCAGTACTTC

J: TRBJ2-3
size: -
V: TRBV12-5
D: -
CDR3: CASGLVGRADTQYF
DNA: TGTGCTAGTGGTTTGGTCGGCAGGGCAGATACGCAGTATTTT

J: TRBJ2-1
size: -
V: TRBV27
D: TRBD2
CDR3: CASQLAGPYNEQFF
DNA: TGTGCCAGCCAACTAGCGGGCCCCTACAATGAGCAGTTCTTC

J: TRBJ1-1
size: -
V: TRBV6-5
D: -
CDR3: CASRGVTNTEAFF
DNA: TGTGCCAGCAGGGGGGTCACGAACACTGAAGCTTTCTTT

J: TRBJ1-2
size: -
V: TRBV30
D: TRBD1
CDR3: CAWSELRDRYNYGYTF
DNA: TGTGCCTGGAGTGAGCTCCGGGACAGATATAACTATGGCTACACCTTC

J: TRBJ2-1
size: few
V: TRBV10-3
D: TRBD1
CDR3: CAISESRGLEQFF
DNA: TGTGCCATCAGTGAGAGCAGGGGGCTTGAGCAGTTCTTC

J: TRBJ2-3
size: -
V: TRBV4-2
D: -
CDR3: CASSSPTAAGTDTQYF
DNA: TGTGCCAGCAGCAGCCCCACCGCGGCGGGGACGGATACGCAGTATTTT

J: TRBJ2-7
size: few
V: TRBV30
D: -
CDR3: CAFTTGTPFYEQYF
DNA: TGTGCCTTCACGACCGGGACACCCTTCTACGAGCAGTACTTC

J: TRBJ1-5
size: once
V: TRBV4-1
D: -
CDR3: CASSQTGGGNQPQHF
DNA: TGCGCCAGCAGCCAAACTGGAGGGGGCAATCAGCCCCAGCATTTT

J: TRBJ1-5
size: -
V: TRBV6-4
D: -
CDR3: CASSDGFGYGQPQHF
DNA: TGTGCCAGCAGTGACGGGTTTGGGTACGGTCAGCCCCAGCATTTT

J: TRBJ1-5
size: -
V: TRBV7-6
D: -
CDR3: CASSYGSNQPQHF
DNA: TGTGCCAGCAGCTATGGATCCAACCAGCCCCAGCATTTT

J: TRBJ2-3
size: -
V: TRBV6-1
D: -
CDR3: CASSERGAQDTQYF
DNA: TGTGCCAGCAGTGAACGGGGGGCCCAAGATACGCAGTATTTT

J: TRBJ2-7
size: -
V: TRBV7-9
D: TRBD1
CDR3: CASSPNPGQGAYEQYF
DNA: TGTGCCAGCAGCCCGAATCCGGGACAGGGGGCCTACGAGCAGTACTTC

J: TRBJ2-5
size: -
V: TRBV6-1
D: TRBD1
CDR3: CASSVPQGEETQYF
DNA: TGTGCCAGCAGTGTCCCCCAGGGGGAAGAGACCCAGTACTTC

J: TRBJ2-7
size: -
V: TRBV5-6
D: -
CDR3: CASSFGAIYEQYF
DNA: TGTGCCAGCAGCTTCGGGGCAATCTACGAGCAGTACTTC

J: TRBJ2-1
size: few
V: TRBV6-5
D: -
CDR3: CASSKIPGEQFF
DNA: TGTGCCAGCAGTAAAATCCCAGGGGAGCAGTTCTTC

J: TRBJ1-2
size: -
V: TRBV15
D: TRBD1
CDR3: CATSPRDSDYGYTF
DNA: TGTGCCACCAGCCCCCGGGACAGCGACTATGGCTACACCTTC